Detailed here is one T cell receptor beta chain. Its antigen is not identified. PCR amplification relied on 60 Vbeta primers (plus 13 Jbeta primers). Repertoires were generated with immunoSEQ multiplex PCR, while TCRdb's copy carries only in-frame clones and drops some. Here the sample spans roughly 150,000 clones, approximately 84% being singletons. These donors counted as nominally healthy when sampled, but unrecorded immune exposures were likely. The data derive from a study of cytomegalovirus exposure and HLA in healthy donors. Whole-study results and caveats: One variant, a missense change in DCLRE1C, was linked in a later analysis to TCR beta V- and J-gene trimming.

The CDR3 has 15 residues. V was cut by 7 bases and J by 6 bases, with 22 bases left in between. Germline loops: CDR1 ENHRY, CDR2 SYGVKD. The clonotype comes from a woman aged 40-49 years in good health and CMV-seropositive. The sample was PBMCs. The J gene is TRBJ2-7, the V gene TRBV10-3, with D perhaps TRBD2 (6 bases). The DNA of the CDR3 is TGTGCCATCAAACCAGAGGCGGGGACCCTAGGCGAGCAGTACTTC. This codes for CAIKPEAGTLGEQYF.